The rows below give T cell receptor beta chains drawn from one sample of a study of cytomegalovirus exposure and HLA in healthy donors. The table came from immunoSEQ multiplex PCR; TCRdb's copy has only in-frame clones and leaves some out. The sample contains over 70,000 clones, 55% to 80% of which appear only once. Sequencing was performed on PBMCs. The receptors were gathered from a man aged 35 to 55 in good health and CMV-seropositive. CDR3s include the opening cysteine and the closing phenylalanine or tryptophan. Fields, in order: J gene, V gene, clone size, D gene, CDR3 protein, CDR3 DNA. A D gene is named only where the DNA matches it firmly. The size field is filled for only some rows; it gives once, few, many or a size class.

TRBJ1-1	TRBV4-3	-	-	CASSQDHAREAEAFF	TGCGCCAGCAGCCAAGATCACGCAAGGGAGGCTGAAGCTTTCTTT
TRBJ2-1	TRBV10-3	-	-	CAISERGTTGQTSYNEQFF	TGTGCCATCAGTGAGCGAGGAACCACCGGACAGACTTCCTACAATGAGCAGTTCTTC
TRBJ1-2	TRBV4-3	-	-	CASSQNLMDGYTF	TGCGCCAGCAGCCAAAACCTAATGGATGGCTACACCTTC
TRBJ1-2	TRBV5-1	few	TRBD1	CASSLSPGQGAYGYTF	TGCGCCAGCAGCTTGAGTCCCGGACAGGGGGCCTATGGCTACACCTTC
TRBJ1-1	TRBV7-2	-	-	CASARATHTEAFF	TGTGCCAGCGCGAGGGCAACCCATACTGAAGCTTTCTTT
TRBJ2-5	TRBV6-5	few	-	CASSGNSQETQYF	TGTGCCAGCAGCGGTAACTCCCAAGAGACCCAGTACTTC
TRBJ2-1	TRBV5-1	-	TRBD2	CASSSGLAGGHSYNEQFF	TGCGCCAGCAGCTCGGGACTAGCGGGAGGACACTCCTACAATGAGCAGTTCTTC
TRBJ1-2	TRBV7-3	few	-	CASSGLGGGYTF	TGTGCCAGCAGCGGCCTCGGAGGCGGCTACACCTTC
TRBJ1-4	TRBV29-1	-	-	CSVTGMGNEKLFF	TGCAGCGTTACAGGGATGGGTAATGAAAAACTGTTTTTT
TRBJ2-7	TRBV5-1	-	-	CASSSNYEQYF	TGCGCCAGCAGCTCAAATTACGAGCAGTACTTC
TRBJ2-5	TRBV6-5	-	-	CASSRTGWGETQYF	TGTGCCAGCAGCCGCACAGGGTGGGGAGAGACCCAGTACTTC
TRBJ1-5	TRBV7-3	-	TRBD1	CASSLTGTVRQPQHF	TGTGCCAGCAGCCTAACTGGGACAGTACGTCAGCCCCAGCATTTT
TRBJ1-2	TRBV28	-	TRBD1	CASRPTGVYGYTF	TGTGCCAGCAGGCCCACAGGGGTCTATGGCTACACCTTC
TRBJ2-6	TRBV5-1	-	-	CASSLAGSWGSGANVLTF	TGCGCCAGCAGCTTGGCGGGGTCGTGGGGCTCTGGGGCCAACGTCCTGACTTTC
TRBJ1-5	TRBV28	-	TRBD1	CASSRPGQDNQPQHF	TGTGCCAGCAGTCGTCCGGGACAGGACAATCAGCCCCAGCATTTT
TRBJ1-1	TRBV2	-	TRBD1	CASREDRADTEAFF	TGTGCCAGCAGAGAGGACAGGGCAGACACTGAAGCTTTCTTT
TRBJ2-7	TRBV5-6	many	-	CASSLPGLAYEQYF	TGTGCCAGCAGCTTGCCGGGACTCGCCTACGAGCAGTACTTC
TRBJ2-3	TRBV28	-	-	CASGLSGGDTQYF	TGTGCCAGCGGGTTGTCCGGAGGAGATACGCAGTATTTT
TRBJ1-1	TRBV6-5	once	-	CASSYLAGLNTEAFF	TGTGCCAGCAGTTACCTGGCAGGTTTAAACACTGAAGCTTTCTTT
TRBJ2-7	TRBV6-5	-	TRBD1	CASRHRGEQYF	TGTGCCAGCAGACACAGGGGCGAGCAGTACTTC
TRBJ2-7	TRBV5-6	-	-	CASSFPGLAYEQYF	TGTGCCAGCAGCTTCCCGGGACTTGCCTACGAGCAGTACTTC
TRBJ1-2	TRBV7-2	-	TRBD1	CAILLGTGLGYTF	TGTGCCATCTTACTTGGGACAGGGCTTGGCTACACCTTC
TRBJ1-1	TRBV28	-	TRBD1	CASTPGQGSTEAFF	TGTGCCAGCACCCCGGGACAGGGAAGCACTGAAGCTTTCTTT
TRBJ1-1	TRBV18	-	-	CASSPATGNTEAFF	TGTGCCAGCTCACCCGCGACGGGGAACACTGAAGCTTTCTTT
TRBJ2-2	TRBV2	few	TRBD1	CASRTRDSDTGELFF	TGTGCCAGCAGAACCCGGGACAGTGACACCGGGGAGCTGTTTTTT
TRBJ1-2	TRBV6-6	-	-	CASSGDTSLLGGYTF	TGTGCCAGCAGTGGGGACACGAGTTTGTTGGGCGGCTACACCTTC
TRBJ2-7	TRBV5-4	few	-	CASSLAPYEQYF	TGTGCCAGCAGCTTGGCCCCGTACGAGCAGTACTTC
TRBJ1-1	TRBV19	-	TRBD1	CASSIRQGGAEAFF	TGTGCCAGTAGTATCCGACAGGGGGGGGCTGAAGCTTTCTTT
TRBJ1-5	TRBV6-5	-	-	CASSFSSLQFRQPQHF	TGTGCCAGCAGTTTCTCTAGTCTCCAATTTCGTCAGCCCCAGCATTTT
TRBJ1-1	TRBV4-2	-	-	CASSQSQRMNTEAFF	TGTGCCAGCAGCCAGTCACAAAGAATGAACACTGAAGCTTTCTTT
TRBJ1-4	TRBV15	-	TRBD1	CATSRGGQGVNEKLFF	TGTGCCACCAGCAGAGGAGGACAGGGCGTTAATGAAAAACTGTTTTTT
TRBJ2-5	TRBV5-4	-	-	CASSQIGRIQETQYF	TGTGCCAGCAGCCAAATAGGCAGGATACAAGAGACCCAGTACTTC
TRBJ2-7	TRBV11-2	once	-	CASNKLRGTSLVTEQYF	TGTGCCAGCAACAAACTCCGGGGGACTTCTCTAGTGACCGAGCAGTACTTC
TRBJ2-2	TRBV11-2	-	-	CASTQGSRTGELFF	TGTGCCAGCACACAGGGTTCTCGCACCGGGGAGCTGTTTTTT
TRBJ2-1	TRBV4-1	-	TRBD2	CASSLSGTEQFF	TGCGCCAGCAGCCTAAGCGGGACTGAGCAGTTCTTC
TRBJ2-7	TRBV6-5	-	TRBD1	CASGSGTAYEQYF	TGTGCCAGCGGATCAGGGACAGCCTACGAGCAGTACTTC
TRBJ2-1	TRBV4-3	-	TRBD2	CASSQDYGGGDGQFF	TGCGCCAGCAGCCAAGATTATGGCGGGGGTGATGGGCAGTTCTTC
TRBJ1-6	TRBV7-2	-	-	CASSWGQGNNSPLHF	TGTGCCAGCAGCTGGGGACAAGGAAATAATTCACCCCTCCACTTT
TRBJ2-5	TRBV15	-	TRBD1	CATSRALTGGQETQYF	TGTGCCACCAGCAGAGCATTGACAGGGGGGCAAGAGACCCAGTACTTC
TRBJ1-3	TRBV28	-	-	CASSLPGGFRNTIYF	TGTGCCAGCAGTTTACCCGGGGGGTTTCGAAACACCATATATTTT
TRBJ2-3	TRBV5-1	-	TRBD2	CASSPGTSSDTQYF	TGCGCCAGCAGCCCTGGGACTAGCTCCGATACGCAGTATTTT
TRBJ1-1	TRBV5-5	-	-	CASSFQGRNTEAFF	TGTGCCAGCAGCTTTCAGGGGAGGAACACTGAAGCTTTCTTT
TRBJ2-7	TRBV29-1	few	-	CSVLRDSFYEQYF	TGCAGCGTTCTCCGGGACTCATTTTACGAGCAGTACTTC
TRBJ2-7	TRBV5-4	few	-	CASSLAAGAFEQYF	TGTGCCAGCAGCTTGGCTGCGGGGGCGTTCGAGCAGTACTTC
TRBJ2-1	TRBV5-1	-	TRBD2	CASSQGLAGVNEQFF	TGCGCCAGCAGCCAGGGACTAGCGGGAGTCAATGAGCAGTTCTTC
TRBJ1-3	TRBV18	-	-	CASSPVGDVRNTIYF	TGTGCCAGCTCACCGGTAGGGGATGTCAGAAACACCATATATTTT
TRBJ2-7	TRBV11-2	few	TRBD1	CASTTTGGPYEQYF	TGTGCCAGCACCACAACAGGGGGCCCCTACGAGCAGTACTTC
TRBJ2-1	TRBV7-8	-	-	CASSLDRQREQFF	TGTGCCAGCAGTTTAGACCGACAGAGAGAGCAGTTCTTC
TRBJ1-2	TRBV28	few	-	CASTPGLGFYGYTF	TGTGCCAGCACCCCAGGGCTAGGGTTCTATGGCTACACCTTC
TRBJ2-7	TRBV30	-	-	CAWSRGGAGSYEQYF	TGTGCCTGGAGTCGTGGTGGGGCGGGGAGCTACGAGCAGTACTTC
TRBJ2-6	TRBV29-1	-	TRBD1	CSVASGTGWSGANVLTF	TGCAGCGTTGCCTCCGGGACAGGGTGGTCTGGGGCCAACGTCCTGACTTTC